Shown below are 9 T cell receptor beta chains from a single sample sequenced in a study of blood T cell repertoires in COVID-19. Measured with immunoSEQ multiplex PCR; TCRdb has only the in-frame clones, and not every one. The table records around 170,000 clones, about 81% of them present only once. What was sequenced was peripheral blood. These receptors all come from an elderly woman with COVID-19, enrolled during active disease.

The chain employs TRBV5-1 and TRBJ1-3, with TRBD1 matching 8 bases. CDR3 size: 16 residues. Germline CDR1 is SGHRS and CDR2 is YFSETQ. V was clipped by 1 base and J by 0 bases; unmatched bases: 3. Here the CDR3 DNA reads TGCGCCAGCAGCTTGCCCGGACAGGGCTCTGGAAACACCATATATTTT. Translating it yields CASSLPGQGSGNTIYF.

This clone was detected once. The chain combines TRBV11-2 with TRBJ2-7; 11 nucleotides agree with TRBD2. CDR3 length: 18 amino acids. Trimming took 5 bases from V and 7 from J; bases not matched to a gene: 19. Germline CDR1 and CDR2: SGHAT and FQNNGV. The CDR3 sequence is CASSATGIRGSGRDEQYF. The CDR3 nucleotides read TGTGCCAGCAGCGCGACAGGGATCAGGGGTAGCGGGAGGGATGAGCAGTACTTC.

The chain joins TRBV4-3 to TRBJ1-2, with 11 bases aligning to TRBD1. The CDR3 contains 16 residues. The J segment lost 9 bases and the V segment lost 0 bases, leaving 9 bases of the junction unmatched. The germline gives CDR1 LGHNA, CDR2 YSLEER. The CDR3 sequence: CASSQDLRTGGFSYTF. CDR3 nucleotides: TGCGCCAGCAGCCAAGATCTAAGGACAGGGGGCTTCAGCTACACCTTC.

This chain links TRBV12-5 with TRBJ2-3; perhaps TRBD2 as D (5 bases). V lost 0 bases, J lost 4 bases, and 11 bases lay in between. The germline CDR1 and CDR2 sequences are LGHNT and FRNRAP. The CDR3 has 15 amino acids. CDR3: CASGLVDYFSDTQYF. The CDR3 nucleotides read TGTGCTAGTGGTTTGGTAGACTATTTCTCAGATACGCAGTATTTT.

The CDR3 bases are TGTGCCAGCAGCCTTTGGACTTCCGAGACCCAGTACTTC. Its translation is CASSLWTSETQYF. The chain links TRBV3-1 (or the pseudogene TRBV3-2) to TRBJ2-5, with a tentative D call TRBD2 (5 bases). V was cut by 4 bases and J by 5 bases, with 11 bases left in between. Germline CDR1 and CDR2: LGHDT and YNNKEL (reference sequence). This CDR3 has 13 amino acids.

V gene TRBV28 combines with J gene TRBJ2-2, with D possibly matching TRBD2 (5 bases). V was pared by 8 bases and J by 6 bases, with 19 bases between. The CDR3 length is 15 residues. The V gene's germline CDR1 is MDHEN and CDR2 SYDVKM. The CDR3 region is CASLGWTGRPGELFF. The CDR3 bases are TGTGCCAGCCTGGGATGGACGGGAAGACCCGGGGAGCTGTTTTTT.

This chain joins TRBV7-8 and TRBJ2-7, with D possibly being TRBD2 (5 bases). The germline CDR1 and CDR2 sequences are SGHVS and FQNEAQ. Trimming pared 2 bases from V and 5 bases from J, leaving 16 bases between. CDR3 length: 15 amino acids. The CDR3 loop is CASSLFPDLADEQYF. The CDR3 coding sequence is TGTGCCAGCAGCTTATTCCCGGACCTAGCCGACGAGCAGTACTTC.

The rearrangement links TRBV2 to TRBJ1-2; TRBD1 agrees at 7 bases. V trimming: 5 bases; J trimming: 8 bases; junction bases outside the gene matches: 8. Germline V lookup: CDR1 SNHLY, CDR2 FYNNEI. CDR3 length: 13 amino acids. Here the CDR3 reads CASSLTGERGYTF. Here the CDR3 DNA reads TGTGCCAGCAGTCTTACAGGGGAGAGGGGCTACACCTTC.

This chain connects TRBV5-1 to TRBJ2-3; 8 bases align to TRBD2. Germline values: CDR1 SGHRS, CDR2 YFSETQ. The CDR3 extends over 15 amino acids. V trimming: 4 bases; J trimming: 3 bases; junction bases outside the gene matches: 7. The CDR3 is CASSRGAGETDTQYF. The CDR3 region has the DNA TGCGCCAGCAGCCGGGGAGCGGGAGAGACAGATACGCAGTATTTT.